The 30 T cell receptor beta chains presented below share a single source sample, sequenced in a study of CD8 T cells in Susac syndrome. cDNA came from approximately 0.5 to 1 ug RNA primed by random hexamers. In TCRdb, the immunoSEQ multiplex PCR reads were re-called with MiXCR into one record per CDR3 protein. The sample lists 100,000 to 150,000 distinct CDR3 sequences, approximately 96% occurring once. Sequenced input: CD4+ T cells from PBMCs. The receptors were gathered from a human donor with Susac syndrome.

This clonotype was counted a few times. This sequence joins TRBV3-1 and TRBJ2-6; the D is unclear. This CDR3 has 13 amino acids. V was clipped by 4 bases and J by 0 bases, with 1 base between them. The germline V gene encodes CDR1 LGHDT and CDR2 YNNKEL (reference sequence). DNA for the CDR3: TGTGCCAGCAGCCCCTCTGGGGCCAACGTCCTGACTTTC. Protein product: CASSPSGANVLTF.

V is TRBV7-2 and J is TRBJ2-7; the match to TRBD1 covers 9 bases. Germline-derived CDR1 and CDR2 are SGHTA and FQGNSA. The CDR3 contains 15 residues. Trimming removed 5 bases from V and 3 bases from J; junction bases left unmatched: 8. The CDR3 sequence is CASSREGQGLYEQYF. CDR3 DNA sequence: TGTGCCAGCAGCCGCGAGGGACAGGGTCTCTACGAGCAGTACTTC.

The rearrangement links TRBV5-6 to TRBJ2-5, with 8 bases fitting TRBD2. The CDR3 contains 14 residues. Per the germline V gene, CDR1 is SGHDT and CDR2 is YYEEEE. Losses at the gene ends were 0 bases for V and 7 bases for J; bases not matched to a gene: 5. The CDR3 coding sequence is TGTGCCAGCAGCTTGGTAGGGACTAGGGCGACCCAGTACTTC. It is translated as CASSLVGTRATQYF. The full variable domain, in which reference TRBV5-6 and TRBJ2-5 provide the parts outside the CDR3, is DAGVTQSPTHLIKTRGQQVTLRCSPKSGHDTVSWYQQALGQGPQFIFQYYEEEERQRGNFPDRFSGHQFPNYSSELNVNALLLGDSALYLCASSLVGTRATQYFGPGTRLLVL.

The chain has TRBV9 and TRBJ2-1, with 11 bases lining up with TRBD2. The CDR3 totals 16 residues. Unmatched junction bases numbered 8, after V lost 6 bases and J lost 3 bases. Germline loops: CDR1 SGDLS, CDR2 YYNGEE. The CDR3 sequence is CASNVSLAGGYNEQFF. The CDR3 bases are TGTGCCAGCAACGTGTCTCTAGCGGGAGGCTACAATGAGCAGTTCTTC.

This clonotype has a single count. The rearrangement uses TRBV29-1 and TRBJ1-2; D is unclear. V lost 6 bases and J 3 bases, leaving 14 bases between the germline ends. Germline-derived CDR1 and CDR2 are SQVTM and ANQGSEA. The CDR3 covers 13 residues. CDR3 protein: CSVDDWRDYGYTF. For the CDR3, the DNA is TGCAGCGTCGATGATTGGCGAGACTATGGCTACACCTTC.

The chain is built from TRBV7-6 and TRBJ2-1, with TRBD1 as a possible D gene (6 bases). The V gene's germline CDR1 is SGHVS and CDR2 FNYEAQ. Trimming left V 3 bases short and J 4 bases short, with 13 bases between. The CDR3 has 15 residues. The CDR3 spells CASSFGPGEYNEQFF. CDR3 DNA: TGTGCCAGCAGCTTCGGACCAGGGGAGTACAATGAGCAGTTCTTC. The full variable domain, with the rest looked up from reference TRBV7-6 and TRBJ2-1, is GAGVSQSPRYKVTKRGQDVALRCDPISGHVSLYWYRQALGQGPEFLTYFNYEAQQDKSGLPNDRFSAERPEGSISTLTIQRTEQRDSAMYRCASSFGPGEYNEQFFGPGTRLTVL.

The chain combines TRBV2 with TRBJ1-2; 8 bases align to TRBD1. CDR1 and CDR2 from the germline V gene are SNHLY and FYNNEI. The CDR3 contains 13 residues. V shed 6 bases, J shed 4 bases, and the junction held 4 bases outside the gene matches. This CDR3 reads CASRQTGVYGYTF. CDR3 bases: TGTGCCAGCAGGCAGACAGGGGTCTATGGCTACACCTTC.

V and J are TRBV29-1 and TRBJ2-7, with 11 bases matching TRBD1. Germline V gene lookup returns CDR1 SQVTM and CDR2 ANQGSEA. This CDR3 spans 14 amino acids. V was pared by 4 bases and J by 5 bases, with 7 bases of the junction left unmatched. The CDR3 bases are TGCAGCGTTGGGACCGGGACAGGGGGAAACGAGCAGTACTTC. Residues: CSVGTGTGGNEQYF.

V is TRBV24-1 and J is TRBJ2-2; 11 bases are a match to TRBD1. The V gene end was trimmed by 7 bases and the J gene end by 6 bases; junction bases not matched to a gene: 6. In germline, CDR1 is KGHDR, CDR2 SFDVKD. The CDR3 is made up of 15 amino acids. CDR3 in DNA: TGTGCCACCAGCGCACCGGGACAGGGGGCCGGGGAGCTGTTTTTT. This encodes CATSAPGQGAGELFF.

The V call is TRBV29-1, the J call TRBJ1-1; D is possibly TRBD1 (6 bases). Germline CDR1 reads SQVTM; CDR2 reads ANQGSEA. This CDR3 comprises 12 residues. V was clipped by 6 bases and J by 3 bases, with 11 bases between them. The CDR3 sequence is CSVNREDTEAFF. In DNA form, the CDR3 reads TGCAGCGTAAACAGGGAGGACACTGAAGCTTTCTTT.

The chain employs TRBV28 and TRBJ2-7; possibly TRBD1 for D (5 bases). CDR1 MDHEN and CDR2 SYDVKM come from the germline V gene. V lost 1 base and J 3 bases, leaving 13 bases between the germline ends. The CDR3 has 15 residues. This CDR3 is CASSLSSQGVYEQYF. The CDR3 DNA follows: TGTGCCAGCAGTTTATCCTCCCAAGGGGTCTACGAGCAGTACTTC.

The V call is TRBV6-5, the J call TRBJ2-2, with D tentatively TRBD2 (6 bases). The ends were cut back, 7 bases at V and 7 bases at J, with 16 bases in the middle. This CDR3 has 14 residues. Germline V CDR1 and CDR2: MNHEY, SVGAGI. DNA of the CDR3: TGTGCCAGCACCCAGCGGGTCCCGAACGGGGAGCTGTTTTTT. It codes for CASTQRVPNGELFF.

The chain recombines TRBV20-1 with TRBJ1-5, with D possibly being TRBD1 (6 bases). V was clipped by 5 bases and J by 3 bases, with 11 bases between them. The CDR3 runs 13 residues. The germline V gene has CDR1 DFQATT and CDR2 SNEGSKA (reference sequence). CDR3 DNA: TGCAGTGCTTCGGACAGAGTCAATCAGCCCCAGCATTTT. Translation: CSASDRVNQPQHF.

J is TRBJ2-2 and V is TRBV24-1; D remains ambiguous. The germline V gene has CDR1 KGHDR and CDR2 SFDVKD. Trimming cost V 1 base and J 4 bases, with 6 bases left between them. This CDR3 spans 14 amino acids. This CDR3 is CATSDFISTGELFF. DNA of the CDR3: TGTGCCACCAGTGATTTCATCAGCACCGGGGAGCTGTTTTTT.

The gene calls are TRBV20-1 and TRBJ2-1; unclear D gene. Germline assignment: CDR1 DFQATT and CDR2 SNEGSKA (reference sequence). Trimming removed 4 bases from V and 4 bases from J, with 5 bases in between. The CDR3 totals 11 residues. CDR3 DNA sequence: TGCAGTGCTACCAAATACAATGAGCAGTTCTTC. Amino acids: CSATKYNEQFF.

The chain is built from TRBV29-1 and TRBJ1-2, with D possibly TRBD1 on 5 matching bases. CDR3 length: 12 residues. Germline CDR1 reads SQVTM; CDR2 reads ANQGSEA. V lost 4 bases to trimming and J lost 4 bases, with 10 bases between them. CDR3 region: CSVGGGRYGYTF. DNA for the CDR3: TGCAGCGTTGGTGGGGGACGCTATGGCTACACCTTC.

The chain joins TRBV29-1 to TRBJ2-3; possibly TRBD1 for D (5 bases). The CDR3 covers 13 residues. Trimming took 7 bases from V and 2 from J, leaving 13 bases between them. CDR1 SQVTM and CDR2 ANQGSEA come from the germline V gene. The CDR3, as DNA: TGCAGCGGCTTGGGGCTCGTCACAGATACGCAGTATTTT. Translated, it gives CSGLGLVTDTQYF.

This chain links TRBV5-4 with TRBJ2-1; TRBD1 might be the D (8 bases). V gave up 2 bases and J gave up 7 bases, with 13 bases separating them. Germline V gives CDR1 SGHNT, CDR2 YYREEE (reference sequence). The CDR3 covers 14 residues. The CDR3 protein is CASSFTGGVNEQFF. The DNA for the CDR3 is TGTGCCAGCAGCTTCACAGGGGGGGTTAATGAGCAGTTCTTC.

The V call is TRBV20-1, the J call TRBJ1-2; TRBD1 might be the D (6 bases). This CDR3 region has 14 residues. The germline V gene has CDR1 DFQATT and CDR2 SNEGSKA (reference sequence). CDR3 region: CTALTLQGGYGYTF. The CDR3 DNA follows: TGCACCGCCCTCACCCTACAGGGTGGCTATGGCTACACCTTC.

This chain links TRBV9 with TRBJ2-1; no clear D. There are 13 residues in the CDR3. The germline V gene encodes CDR1 SGDLS and CDR2 YYNGEE. V shed 3 bases and J shed 8 bases, with 12 bases lying between them. The CDR3 coding sequence is TGTGCCAGCAGCGCGGCTCCCGACTATGAGCAGTTCTTC. Translated, it gives CASSAAPDYEQFF.

The chain combines TRBV2 with TRBJ2-2, with 8 nucleotides matching TRBD2. The CDR3 is 14 residues long. Germline V gene sequence: CDR1 SNHLY, CDR2 FYNNEI. Losses at the gene ends were 6 bases for V and 5 bases for J; bases not matched to a gene: 5. The CDR3 DNA follows: TGTGCCAGCAGGAACGGGGGGGCGACCGGGGAGCTGTTTTTT. Encoded protein: CASRNGGATGELFF.

V gene TRBV5-1 combines with J gene TRBJ2-1; D is unclear. Trimming shortened V by 0 bases and J by 10 bases, and 11 bases separated the two germline ends. The germline gives CDR1 SGHRS, CDR2 YFSETQ. This CDR3 comprises 13 residues. The CDR3 is CASSLGMAWEQFF. CDR3 nucleotide sequence: TGCGCCAGCAGCTTGGGTATGGCGTGGGAGCAGTTCTTC.

The rearrangement joins TRBV28 to TRBJ2-7; a weak D match, TRBD1 (6 bases). The CDR3 extends over 13 amino acids. The ends were cut back, 10 bases at V and 2 bases at J, with 15 bases in the middle. CDR1 and CDR2 from the germline V gene are MDHEN and SYDVKM. The CDR3 region is CATQRQVTYEQYF. CDR3 coding DNA: TGTGCCACCCAACGACAGGTGACCTACGAGCAGTACTTC. Using reference TRBV28 and TRBJ2-7 for the parts outside the CDR3, the full variable domain is DVKVTQSSRYLVKRTGEKVFLECVQDMDHENMFWYRQDPGLGLRLIYFSYDVKMKEKGDIPEGYSVSREKKERFSLILESASTNQTSMYLCATQRQVTYEQYFGPGTRLTVT.

The chain uses TRBV11-1 and TRBJ2-3, with D possibly being TRBD2 (6 bases). Trimming cost V 5 bases and J 2 bases, with 17 bases left between them. Germline V gives CDR1 SGHAT, CDR2 FQDESV (reference sequence). CDR3 size: 16 residues. The CDR3 spells CASSILYGGPTDTQYF. The CDR3 DNA follows: TGTGCCAGCAGCATCCTCTACGGGGGACCCACAGATACGCAGTATTTT.

The chain combines TRBV15 with TRBJ2-2, with a possible D match to TRBD2 (6 bases). With 1 base removed from V and 0 bases from J, the gap between germline ends came to 6 bases. The CDR3 totals 15 residues. Germline V CDR1 and CDR2: LNHNV, YYDKDF (reference sequence). CDR3 sequence: CATSRGDSNTGELFF. DNA for the CDR3: TGTGCCACCAGCAGAGGGGACTCGAACACCGGGGAGCTGTTTTTT.

The chain couples TRBV7-2 to TRBJ2-3, with TRBD2 matching 8 bases. Germline trimming cut 2 bases from V and 5 bases from J; bases unmatched to any gene: 9. This CDR3 is built from 16 residues. Germline CDR1 is SGHTA and CDR2 is FQGNSA. The CDR3 loop is CASSLRGTSSVDTQYF. Here the CDR3 DNA reads TGTGCCAGCAGCTTACGCGGGACTAGTAGCGTAGATACGCAGTATTTT.

About this clonotype itself: At one of its ends the junction is not consistent with the germline gene, which may arise from a read error. This chain joins TRBV20-1 and TRBJ2-7; either TRBD1 or TRBD2 may fit D (5 bases each). Germline V gives CDR1 DFQATT, CDR2 SNEGSKA (reference sequence). The CDR3 is 14 amino acids. The chain's CDR3 is CSAITGAKNYEQYF. CDR3 in DNA: TGCAGCGCTATTACCGGGGCCAAAAACTACGAGCAGTACTTC.

The chain is built from TRBV29-1 and TRBJ2-5, with D possibly TRBD1 on 5 matching bases. Trimming removed 6 bases at V and 4 bases at J, with 15 bases between. The V gene's germline CDR1 is SQVTM and CDR2 ANQGSEA. This CDR3 is built from 13 residues. As DNA, the CDR3 is TGCAGCGTCCGAGGCAGGGTTGGAGAGACCCAGTACTTC. This translates into CSVRGRVGETQYF.

V gene TRBV5-4 combines with J gene TRBJ2-3; TRBD2 matches at 10 bases. The trim removed 0 bases at V and 6 bases at J, leaving 1 base unmatched. CDR3 size: 14 residues. The germline V gene encodes CDR1 SGHNT and CDR2 YYREEE (reference sequence). CDR3 amino acids: CASSLGLAGDTQYF. In DNA form, the CDR3 reads TGTGCCAGCAGCTTGGGACTAGCGGGTGATACGCAGTATTTT.

The rearrangement joins TRBV7-8 to TRBJ1-4; no firm D call. The germline V gene encodes CDR1 SGHVS and CDR2 FQNEAQ. V was pared by 1 base and J by 10 bases, with 16 bases between. The CDR3 spans 15 residues. The CDR3 sequence is CASSLVDTTPGKLFF. CDR3 DNA: TGTGCCAGCAGCTTAGTCGATACGACTCCGGGAAAACTGTTTTTT.